The entry below describes one T cell receptor (beta chain). No antigen is known for it. This CDR3 comprises 15 residues. With 8 bases removed from V and 0 bases from J, the gap between germline ends came to 13 bases. CDR1 and CDR2 (germline): LNHDA, SQIVND (reference sequence). This sample was taken from a study of OX40 agonist ivuxolimab in advanced cancers. Study-level points and caveats: Mean expanded clone counts were higher in CD8+ than CD4+ T cells. Normalized T-cell clonal expansion was also low in some nonresponders. With doses of 0.1-3.0 mg/kg, partial responders showed among the lowest clonal expansion.

TCRdb's table, derived via immunoSEQ multiplex PCR, lists solely in-frame clones and lacks some. There are fewer than 30,000 clones in the sample; more than 75% occur only once, and about a fifth lies in the top ten. The V and J genes are TRBV19 and TRBJ1-4, with D uncertain. The source of this sequence is an adult with an advanced solid tumor such as melanoma, head and neck, liver or kidney cancer. The material sequenced was CD4+ or CD8+ T cells sorted from blood, taken in a trial of the OX40 agonist ivuxolimab. In DNA, the CDR3 is TGTGCCAGTTGCGACGGCCGGCCAACTAATGAAAAACTGTTTTTT. Its translation is CASCDGRPTNEKLFF. Complete variable domain (other parts from reference TRBV19 and TRBJ1-4): DGGITQSPKYLFRKEGQNVTLSCEQNLNHDAMYWYRQDPGQGLRLIYYSQIVNDFQKGDIAEGYSVSREKKESFPLTVTSAQKNPTAFYLCASCDGRPTNEKLFFGSGTQLSVL.